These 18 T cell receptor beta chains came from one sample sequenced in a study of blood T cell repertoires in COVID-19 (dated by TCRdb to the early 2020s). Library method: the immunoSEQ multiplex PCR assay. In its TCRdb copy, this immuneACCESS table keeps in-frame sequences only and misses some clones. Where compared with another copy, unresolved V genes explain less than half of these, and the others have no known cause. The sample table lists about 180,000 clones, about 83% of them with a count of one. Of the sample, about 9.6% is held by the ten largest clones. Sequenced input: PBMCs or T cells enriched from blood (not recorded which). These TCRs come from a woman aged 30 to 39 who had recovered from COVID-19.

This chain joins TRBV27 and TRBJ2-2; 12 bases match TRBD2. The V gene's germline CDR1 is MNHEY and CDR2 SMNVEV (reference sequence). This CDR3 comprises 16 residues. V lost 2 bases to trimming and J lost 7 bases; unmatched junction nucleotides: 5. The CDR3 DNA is TGTGCCAGCAGTTTACTAGCGGGAGGGCCTGGCGGGGAGCTGTTTTTT. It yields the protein CASSLLAGGPGGELFF.

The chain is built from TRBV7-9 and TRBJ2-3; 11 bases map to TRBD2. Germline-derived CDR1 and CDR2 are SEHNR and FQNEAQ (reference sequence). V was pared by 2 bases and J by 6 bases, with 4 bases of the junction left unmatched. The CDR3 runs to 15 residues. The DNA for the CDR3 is TGTGCCAGCAGCTTATCTAGCGGGAGGTTGGATACGCAGTATTTT. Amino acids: CASSLSSGRLDTQYF.

This CDR3 reads CASTGQGAYNEQFF. DNA for the CDR3: TGCGCCAGCACGGGACAGGGAGCCTACAATGAGCAGTTCTTC. The chain combines TRBV5-1 with TRBJ2-1, with 9 bases aligning to TRBD1. CDR1 is SGHRS, CDR2 YFSETQ, per germline. V was pared by 6 bases and J by 2 bases, with 3 bases of the junction left unmatched. The CDR3 is made up of 14 amino acids.

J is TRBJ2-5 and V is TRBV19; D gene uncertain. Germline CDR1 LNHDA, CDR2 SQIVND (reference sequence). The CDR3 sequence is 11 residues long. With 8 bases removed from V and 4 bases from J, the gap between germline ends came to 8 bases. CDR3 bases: TGTGCCAGTGGCCGAGGAGAGACCCAGTACTTC. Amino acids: CASGRGETQYF.

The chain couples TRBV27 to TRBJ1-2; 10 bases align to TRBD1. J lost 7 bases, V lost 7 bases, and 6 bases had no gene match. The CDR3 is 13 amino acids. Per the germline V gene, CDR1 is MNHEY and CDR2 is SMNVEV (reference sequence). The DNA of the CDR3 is TGTGCCAGCATCAGCCGGACAGGGGGTGGCTACACCTTC. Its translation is CASISRTGGGYTF.

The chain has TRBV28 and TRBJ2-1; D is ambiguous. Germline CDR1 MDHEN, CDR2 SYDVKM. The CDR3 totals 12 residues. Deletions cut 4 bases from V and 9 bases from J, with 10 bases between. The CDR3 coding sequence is TGTGCCAGCAGTTCACTGAGTCGTGAGCAGTTCTTC. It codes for CASSSLSREQFF.

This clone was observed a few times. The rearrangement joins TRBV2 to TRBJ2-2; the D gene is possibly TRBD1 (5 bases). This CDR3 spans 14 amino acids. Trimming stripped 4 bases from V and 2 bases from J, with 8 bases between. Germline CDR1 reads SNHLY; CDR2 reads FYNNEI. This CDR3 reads CASSGGRNTGELFF. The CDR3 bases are TGTGCCAGCAGTGGGGGCAGAAACACCGGGGAGCTGTTTTTT.

CDR3 residues: CASRQAYGYTF. CDR3 nucleotide sequence: TGTGCCAGCAGACAGGCCTATGGCTACACCTTC. V usage is TRBV28 and J usage is TRBJ1-2; D is possibly TRBD1 (5 bases). Trimming removed 6 bases from V and 4 bases from J, with 6 bases in between. There are 11 residues in the CDR3. Germline V gene data show CDR1 as MDHEN and CDR2 as SYDVKM.

CDR3 nucleotide sequence: TGTGCCAGCAGCCAGGACGGGACAAATTTCTACGAGCAGTACTTC. This sequence encodes CASSQDGTNFYEQYF. The V and J genes are TRBV6-5 and TRBJ2-7; possibly TRBD1 for D (6 bases). With 6 bases removed from V and 3 bases from J, the gap between germline ends came to 18 bases. The CDR3 has 15 residues. Germline CDR1 and CDR2: MNHEY and SVGAGI.

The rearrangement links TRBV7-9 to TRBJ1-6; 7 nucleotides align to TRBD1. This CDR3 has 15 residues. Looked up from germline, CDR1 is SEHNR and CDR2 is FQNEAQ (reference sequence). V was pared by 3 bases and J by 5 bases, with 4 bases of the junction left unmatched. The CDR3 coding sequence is TGTGCCAGCAGCTTCGGACAGGTTAATAATTCACCCCTCCACTTT. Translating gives CASSFGQVNNSPLHF.

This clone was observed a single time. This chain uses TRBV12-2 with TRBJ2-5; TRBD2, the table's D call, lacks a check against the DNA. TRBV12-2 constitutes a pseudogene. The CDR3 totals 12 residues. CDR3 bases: TGTGCAAGTCGCTGGGAGACGGTGTCCCAGTACTTC. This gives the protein CASRWETVSQYF.

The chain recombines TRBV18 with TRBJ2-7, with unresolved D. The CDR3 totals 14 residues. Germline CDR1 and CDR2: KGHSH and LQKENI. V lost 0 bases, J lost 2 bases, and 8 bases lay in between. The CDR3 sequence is CASSPPQLPYEQYF. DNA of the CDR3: TGTGCCAGCTCACCACCACAGCTTCCCTACGAGCAGTACTTC. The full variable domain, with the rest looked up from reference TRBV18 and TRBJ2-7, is NAGVMQNPRHLVRRRGQEARLRCSPMKGHSHVYWYRQLPEEGLKFMVYLQKENIIDESGMPKERFSAEFPKEGPSILRIQQVVRGDSAAYFCASSPPQLPYEQYFGPGTRLTVT.

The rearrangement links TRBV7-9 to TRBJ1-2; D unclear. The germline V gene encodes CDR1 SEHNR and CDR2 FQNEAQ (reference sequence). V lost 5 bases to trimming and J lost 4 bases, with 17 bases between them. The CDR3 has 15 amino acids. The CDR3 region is CASSLGRTEVYGYTF. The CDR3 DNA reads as TGTGCCAGCAGCCTCGGACGGACGGAGGTCTATGGCTACACCTTC.

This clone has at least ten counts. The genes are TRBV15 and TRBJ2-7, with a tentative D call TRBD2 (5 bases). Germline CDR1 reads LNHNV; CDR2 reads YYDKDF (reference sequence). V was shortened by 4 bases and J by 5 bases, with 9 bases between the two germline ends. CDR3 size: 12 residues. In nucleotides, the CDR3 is TGTGCCACCAGCAACCCCGGGAACGAGCAGTACTTC. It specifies CATSNPGNEQYF. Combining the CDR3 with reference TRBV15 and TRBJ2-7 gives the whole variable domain DAMVIQNPRYQVTQFGKPVTLSCSQTLNHNVMYWYQQKSSQAPKLLFHYYDKDFNNEADTPDNFQSRRPNTSFCFLDIRSPGLGDTAMYLCATSNPGNEQYFGPGTRLTVT.

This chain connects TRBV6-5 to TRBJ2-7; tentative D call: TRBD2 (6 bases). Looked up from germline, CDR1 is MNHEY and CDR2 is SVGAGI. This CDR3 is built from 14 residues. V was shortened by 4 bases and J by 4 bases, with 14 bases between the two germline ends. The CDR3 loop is CASSSDGGPYEQYF. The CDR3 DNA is TGTGCCAGCAGTTCGGACGGAGGGCCTTACGAGCAGTACTTC.

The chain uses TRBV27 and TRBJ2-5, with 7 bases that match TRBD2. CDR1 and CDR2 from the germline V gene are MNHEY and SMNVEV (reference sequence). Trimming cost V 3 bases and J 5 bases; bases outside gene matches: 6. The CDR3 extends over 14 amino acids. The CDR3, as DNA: TGTGCCAGCAGTTTCAGCGGGATTCGCGAGACCCAGTACTTC. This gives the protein CASSFSGIRETQYF.

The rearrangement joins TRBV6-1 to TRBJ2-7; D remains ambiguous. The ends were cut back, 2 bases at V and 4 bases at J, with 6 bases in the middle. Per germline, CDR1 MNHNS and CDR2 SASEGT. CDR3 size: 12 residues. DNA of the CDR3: TGTGCCAGCAGTGAAAACAAATACGAGCAGTACTTC. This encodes CASSENKYEQYF.

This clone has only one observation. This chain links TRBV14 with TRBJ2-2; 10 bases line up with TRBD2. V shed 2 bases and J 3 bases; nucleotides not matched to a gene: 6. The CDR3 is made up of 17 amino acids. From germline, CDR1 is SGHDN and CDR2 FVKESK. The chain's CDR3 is CASSQIAGGLDTGELFF. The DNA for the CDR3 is TGTGCCAGCAGCCAAATAGCGGGAGGCTTGGACACCGGGGAGCTGTTTTTT. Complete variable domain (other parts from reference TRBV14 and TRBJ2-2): EAGVTQFPSHSVIEKGQTVTLRCDPISGHDNLYWYRRVMGKEIKFLLHFVKESKQDESGMPNNRFLAERTGGTYSTLKVQPAELEDSGVYFCASSQIAGGLDTGELFFGEGSRLTVL.